This entry lists 16 T cell receptor beta chains sequenced from one sample in a study of radiation and T cells in renal cell carcinoma. Time point given: baseline pretreatment blood. This sample's treatment: 15 Gy SBRT to primary tumor, nephrectomy 4 weeks later. Sequenced by immunoSEQ multiplex PCR; TCRdb stores in-frame clones only, minus some. The sample shows approximately 100,000 clones, 70% to 90% of them seen only once. The specimen comprised blood, sampled from a patient whose treatment included radiotherapy and nephrectomy. Receptors originate from a man aged 45-65 years with renal cell carcinoma.

This rearrangement joins TRBV6-5 to TRBJ1-1, with 7 positions matching TRBD1. The germline CDR1 and CDR2 sequences are MNHEY and SVGAGI. With 6 bases clipped from V and 5 bases from J, the junction kept 12 bases outside the gene matches. The CDR3 length is 15 residues. This CDR3 reads CASSPSSRGGTEAFF. The CDR3 coding sequence is TGTGCCAGCAGCCCTTCTTCCAGGGGGGGGACTGAAGCTTTCTTT.

This clone showed up just a few times. Here the CDR3 reads CASRPSGNQPQHF. The CDR3 DNA reads TGTGCCAGCAGGCCATCCGGCAATCAGCCCCAGCATTTT. The rearrangement joins TRBV2 to TRBJ1-5; D not certain. With 6 bases removed from V and 2 bases from J, the gap between germline ends came to 8 bases. CDR1 is SNHLY and CDR2 is FYNNEI in the germline V gene. This CDR3 spans 13 amino acids.

The chain carries TRBV4-3 and TRBJ2-7; 7 positions agree with TRBD1. Per germline, CDR1 LGHNA and CDR2 YSLEER. The V and J ends lost 4 bases and 0 bases, in that order; junction bases with no gene match: 3. The CDR3 runs to 14 residues. CDR3 DNA sequence: TGCGCCAGCAGCCCTGACAGGGCCTCCTACGAGCAGTACTTC. Its translation: CASSPDRASYEQYF.

The V call is TRBV2, the J call TRBJ2-1, with 9 bases lining up with TRBD1. The CDR3 runs to 12 residues. Per the germline V gene, CDR1 is SNHLY and CDR2 is FYNNEI. V lost 7 bases, J lost 8 bases, and 3 bases stayed unmatched. The CDR3 DNA reads TGTGCCAGCAAGGACAGGGGTGATGAGCAGTTCTTC. Translation: CASKDRGDEQFF.

This clone was recorded a few times. The chain combines TRBV19 with TRBJ1-4; D is undetermined. The CDR3 contains 15 residues. Germline V gene data show CDR1 as LNHDA and CDR2 as SQIVND (reference sequence). V lost 4 bases and J lost 7, with 16 bases in between. CDR3 DNA sequence: TGTGCCAGTAGTAACTCGGTTAGTGGGCTTGAAAAACTGTTTTTT. Encoded protein: CASSNSVSGLEKLFF.

The rearrangement links TRBV11-2 to TRBJ1-1; D unclear. V shed 4 bases and J shed 10 bases, with 16 bases lying between them. The CDR3 extends over 13 amino acids. Germline loops: CDR1 SGHAT, CDR2 FQNNGV. CDR3 DNA sequence: TGTGCCAGCAGCTCGCTACGGGATTTCGTAGCTTTCTTT. Translation gives CASSSLRDFVAFF.

The chain couples TRBV11-2 to TRBJ2-4; D is possibly TRBD1 or TRBD2 (5 bases each). This CDR3 is built from 17 residues. V lost 3 bases, J lost 7 bases, and 22 bases lay in between. Germline V gene sequence: CDR1 SGHAT, CDR2 FQNNGV. The CDR3 sequence: CASSLRGTQSPGNIQYF. In nucleotides, the CDR3 is TGTGCCAGCAGCTTGAGGGGAACACAGAGCCCTGGGAACATTCAGTACTTC.

This chain links TRBV27 with TRBJ2-1, with 11 bases lining up with TRBD2. This CDR3 comprises 16 residues. Looked up from germline, CDR1 is MNHEY and CDR2 is SMNVEV (reference sequence). The V gene end was trimmed by 6 bases and the J gene end by 6 bases; junction bases not matched to a gene: 10. CDR3 sequence: CASRIGTSGGFNEQFF. As DNA, the CDR3 is TGTGCCAGCAGAATAGGGACTAGCGGAGGATTCAATGAGCAGTTCTTC.

The gene calls are TRBV7-8 and TRBJ2-7; TRBD1 might be the D (5 bases). The V and J ends lost 1 base and 3 bases respectively, with 13 bases between them. The CDR3 is 15 amino acids. Germline lookup yields CDR1 SGHVS and CDR2 FQNEAQ. CDR3: CASSLVKYRLYEQYF. CDR3 nucleotide sequence: TGTGCCAGCAGCTTAGTAAAGTACAGGCTCTACGAGCAGTACTTC.

The chain carries TRBV9 and TRBJ2-1; D perhaps matches TRBD2 (5 bases). With 0 bases removed from V and 3 bases from J, the gap between germline ends came to 13 bases. From germline, CDR1 is SGDLS and CDR2 YYNGEE. This CDR3 is built from 16 residues. CDR3 sequence reads: CASSVDPKAGYNEQFF. The CDR3 DNA reads TGTGCCAGCAGCGTAGACCCCAAGGCGGGCTACAATGAGCAGTTCTTC. Full variable domain (missing parts from reference TRBV9 and TRBJ2-1): DSGVTQTPKHLITATGQRVTLRCSPRSGDLSVYWYQQSLDQGLQFLIQYYNGEERAKGNILERFSAQQFPDLHSELNLSSLELGDSALYFCASSVDPKAGYNEQFFGPGTRLTVL.

The genes are TRBV6-5 and TRBJ2-5; 12 nucleotides line up with TRBD2. The CDR3 loop spans 15 amino acids. Trimming took 2 bases from V and 4 from J; bases not matched to a gene: 2. The V gene's germline CDR1 is MNHEY and CDR2 SVGAGI. The chain's CDR3 is CASSYGGLAGETQYF. In DNA form, the CDR3 reads TGTGCCAGCAGTTACGGGGGACTAGCGGGAGAGACCCAGTACTTC.

The chain uses TRBV10-2 and TRBJ2-1; D unclear. Trimming removed 8 bases at V and 0 bases at J, with 8 bases between. The CDR3 length is 13 residues. Germline CDR1 is WSHSY and CDR2 is SAAADI. In nucleotides, the CDR3 is TGCGCCAGCCGAGAAAGCTCCTACAATGAGCAGTTCTTC. Protein product: CASRESSYNEQFF.

V and J are TRBV9 and TRBJ1-3; the D is unclear. The germline V and J ends were trimmed by 3 bases and 0 bases, with 10 bases remaining between them. The CDR3 extends over 15 amino acids. The germline V gene encodes CDR1 SGDLS and CDR2 YYNGEE. The CDR3 DNA reads as TGTGCCAGCAGCGCATCAGAGACCTCTGGAAACACCATATATTTT. It yields the protein CASSASETSGNTIYF.

The chain carries TRBV5-1 and TRBJ2-1; 10 bases map to TRBD1. After removal of 6 bases from V and 7 bases from J, the junction contained 10 bases not matched to a gene. CDR1 and CDR2 (germline): SGHRS, YFSETQ. The length of the CDR3 is 15 residues. The CDR3 spells CASNEGTGVRNEQFF. For the CDR3, the DNA is TGCGCCAGCAATGAAGGGACAGGGGTCAGAAATGAGCAGTTCTTC.

This clone was counted between two and nine times. The rearrangement uses TRBV5-1 and TRBJ1-3; 9 nucleotides agree with TRBD1. Trimming cost V 4 bases and J 8 bases; bases outside gene matches: 10. The V gene's germline CDR1 is SGHRS and CDR2 YFSETQ. This CDR3 contains 15 residues. CDR3 loop: CASSRNPGQGDTIYF. In nucleotides, the CDR3 is TGCGCCAGCAGCAGAAACCCGGGACAGGGTGACACCATATATTTT.

The chain carries TRBV5-4 and TRBJ1-1; TRBD1 is a possible D gene (6 bases). Germline assignment: CDR1 SGHNT and CDR2 YYREEE (reference sequence). The CDR3 is 15 amino acids. The V end lost 0 bases, the J end lost 0 bases, and 9 bases lay between the germline ends. CDR3 sequence (DNA): TGTGCCAGCAGCTTGGAGGGGGGCATGAACACTGAAGCTTTCTTT. Its translation is CASSLEGGMNTEAFF.